The following is a TCR beta chain sequence with its context. Its antigen is still unknown. The data stem from a study of T cell responses to AZD1222 COVID-19 vaccine. General study results and limits: Donors were largely white British and mainly female; clonal diversity was possibly underestimated. Baseline seropositivity characterized only 5 to 7 AZD1222 recipients. Spike-specific TCR breadth and depth rose after two AZD1222 doses.

Trimming cost V 3 bases and J 5 bases, with 15 bases left between them. The CDR3 has 14 residues. From germline, CDR1 is SGHDT and CDR2 YYEEEE. Investigators merged groups given second doses at roughly 4 or roughly 12 weeks. Repertoires were generated with immunoSEQ multiplex PCR, while TCRdb's copy carries only in-frame clones and drops some. The table lists about 110,000 clones, 92% of them singletons, with roughly 8.9% in the top ten. This chain links TRBV5-6 with TRBJ2-7, with D perhaps TRBD2 (6 bases). The sample was peripheral blood, taken 28 days after the second AZD1222 dose. This sequence was found in an adult who received the AZD1222 COVID-19 vaccine. The CDR3 reads CASSSGLPGDEQYF. In DNA, the CDR3 is TGTGCCAGCAGCTCCGGGCTACCGGGGGACGAGCAGTACTTC.